The following is a T cell receptor beta chain sequence with its context. TCR beta CDR3 region amplification was performed from RNA transcripts. First-round RT-PCR targeting the TCR CDR3 was performed with the HTBI primer set. TCRdb ran MiXCR on the multiplex PCR reads and lists one entry per CDR3 protein. The sample includes just under 750,000 distinct CDR3 sequences, around a third seen only once; the top ten take less than 40%. Any patient presenting with uncontrolled infection, other autoimmune disease, pregnancy or lactation was left out. The entry originates in a study of T cells in Graves' hyperthyroidism and ophthalmopathy. Sequenced: blood. This clonotype originated in a woman between 40 and 50 years old with Graves' hyperthyroidism.

The DNA of the CDR3 is TGCGCCAGCAGCCAACAACAGGGGGCGAACTATGGCTACACCTTC. Amino acid sequence: CASSQQQGANYGYTF. This chain uses TRBV4-3 with TRBJ1-2; TRBD1 matches at 9 bases. Germline V gives CDR1 LGHNA, CDR2 YSLEER. This CDR3 has 15 amino acids. J gave up 2 bases and V 2 bases, and 3 bases lay outside the gene matches.